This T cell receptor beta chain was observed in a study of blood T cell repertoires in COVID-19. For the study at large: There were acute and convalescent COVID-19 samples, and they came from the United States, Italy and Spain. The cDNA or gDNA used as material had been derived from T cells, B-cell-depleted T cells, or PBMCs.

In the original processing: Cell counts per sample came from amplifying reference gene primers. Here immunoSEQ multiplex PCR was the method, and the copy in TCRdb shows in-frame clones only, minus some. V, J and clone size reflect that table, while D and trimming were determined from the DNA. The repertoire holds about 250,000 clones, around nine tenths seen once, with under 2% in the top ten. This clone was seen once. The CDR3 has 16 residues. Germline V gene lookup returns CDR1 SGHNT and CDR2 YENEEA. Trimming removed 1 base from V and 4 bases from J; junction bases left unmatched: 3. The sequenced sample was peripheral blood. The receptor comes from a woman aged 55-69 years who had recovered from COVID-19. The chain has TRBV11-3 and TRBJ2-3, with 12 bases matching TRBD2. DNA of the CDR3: TGTGCCAGCAGCTTAGGAGCTAGCGGGGGGGCAGATACGCAGTATTTT. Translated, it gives CASSLGASGGADTQYF.